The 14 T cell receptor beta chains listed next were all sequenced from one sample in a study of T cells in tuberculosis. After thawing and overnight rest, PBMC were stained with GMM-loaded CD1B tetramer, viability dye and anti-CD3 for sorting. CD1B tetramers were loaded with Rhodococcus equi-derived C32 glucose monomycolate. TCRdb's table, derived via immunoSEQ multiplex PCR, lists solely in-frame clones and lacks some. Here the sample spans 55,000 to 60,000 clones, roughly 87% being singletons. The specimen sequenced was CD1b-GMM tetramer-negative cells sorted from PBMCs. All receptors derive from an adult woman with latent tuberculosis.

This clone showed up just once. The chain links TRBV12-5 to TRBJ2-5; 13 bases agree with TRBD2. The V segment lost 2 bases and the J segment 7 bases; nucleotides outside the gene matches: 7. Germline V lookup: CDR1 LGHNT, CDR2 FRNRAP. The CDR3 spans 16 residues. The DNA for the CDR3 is TGTGCTAGTGGTTTGCCACTACTAGCGGGAGGGGGGACCCAGTACTTC. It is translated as CASGLPLLAGGGTQYF.

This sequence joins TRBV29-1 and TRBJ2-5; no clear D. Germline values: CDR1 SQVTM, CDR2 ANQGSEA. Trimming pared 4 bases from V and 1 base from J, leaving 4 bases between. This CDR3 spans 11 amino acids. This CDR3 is CSVGGQETQYF. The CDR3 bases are TGCAGCGTTGGAGGCCAAGAGACCCAGTACTTC.

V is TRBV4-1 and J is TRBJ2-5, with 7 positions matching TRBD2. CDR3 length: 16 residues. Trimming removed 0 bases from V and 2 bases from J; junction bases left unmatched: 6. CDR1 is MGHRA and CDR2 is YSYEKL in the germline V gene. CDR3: CASSQERLAVQETQYF. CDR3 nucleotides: TGCGCCAGCAGCCAAGAGCGGCTAGCGGTTCAAGAGACCCAGTACTTC.

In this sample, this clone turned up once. The CDR3 sequence: CASSFDRGSYNEQFF. CDR3 nucleotides: TGTGCCAGCAGCTTCGACAGGGGATCCTACAATGAGCAGTTCTTC. The chain has TRBV7-2 and TRBJ2-1; 8 positions agree with TRBD1. J was trimmed by 1 base and V by 3 bases; bases with no gene match: 2. The CDR3 totals 15 residues. Germline CDR1 reads SGHTA; CDR2 reads FQGNSA.

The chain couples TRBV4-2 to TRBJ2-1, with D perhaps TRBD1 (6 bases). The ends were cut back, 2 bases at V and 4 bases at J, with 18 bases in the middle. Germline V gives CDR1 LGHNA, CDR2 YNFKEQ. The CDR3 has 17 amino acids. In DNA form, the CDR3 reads TGTGCCAGCAGCCAAACCGGACAGAACGATCCGTACAATGAGCAGTTCTTC. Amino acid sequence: CASSQTGQNDPYNEQFF.

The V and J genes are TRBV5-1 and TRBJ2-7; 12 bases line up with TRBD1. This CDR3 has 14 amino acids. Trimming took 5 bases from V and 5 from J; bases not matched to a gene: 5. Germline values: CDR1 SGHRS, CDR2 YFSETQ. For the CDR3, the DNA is TGCGCCAGCAGGGCCGGGACAGGGGGCCACGAGCAGTACTTC. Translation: CASRAGTGGHEQYF.

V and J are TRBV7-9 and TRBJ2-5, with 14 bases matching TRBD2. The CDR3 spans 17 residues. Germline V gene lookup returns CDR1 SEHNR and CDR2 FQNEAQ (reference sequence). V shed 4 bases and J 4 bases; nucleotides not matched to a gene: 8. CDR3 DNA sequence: TGTGCCAGCAGCTCCCGGACTAGCGGGAGGATGGGAGAGACCCAGTACTTC. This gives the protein CASSSRTSGRMGETQYF.

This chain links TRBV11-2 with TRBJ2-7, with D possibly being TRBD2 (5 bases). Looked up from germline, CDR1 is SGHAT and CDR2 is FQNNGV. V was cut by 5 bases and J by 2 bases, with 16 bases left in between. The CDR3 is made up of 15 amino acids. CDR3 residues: CASSSARGRPYEQYF. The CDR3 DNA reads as TGTGCCAGCAGCAGTGCCAGAGGGAGACCCTACGAGCAGTACTTC. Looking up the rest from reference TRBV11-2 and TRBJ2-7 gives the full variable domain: EAGVAQSPRYKIIEKRQSVAFWCNPISGHATLYWYQQILGQGPKLLIQFQNNGVVDDSQLPKDRFSAERLKGVDSTLKIQPAKLEDSAVYLCASSSARGRPYEQYFGPGTRLTVT.

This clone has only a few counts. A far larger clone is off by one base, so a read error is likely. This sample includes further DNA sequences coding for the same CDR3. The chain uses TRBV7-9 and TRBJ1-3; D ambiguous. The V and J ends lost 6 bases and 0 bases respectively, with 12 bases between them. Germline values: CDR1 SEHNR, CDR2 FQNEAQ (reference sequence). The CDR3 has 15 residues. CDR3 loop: CASRDGLTSGNTIYF. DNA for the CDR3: TGTGCCAGCAGAGATGGACTGACCTCTGGAAACACCATATATTTT.

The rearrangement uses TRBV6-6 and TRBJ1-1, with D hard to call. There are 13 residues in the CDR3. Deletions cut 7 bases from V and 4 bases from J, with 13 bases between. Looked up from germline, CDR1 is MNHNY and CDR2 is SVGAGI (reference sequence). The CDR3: CASIRHPGTEAFF. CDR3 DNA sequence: TGTGCCAGCATTAGACATCCCGGCACTGAAGCTTTCTTT.

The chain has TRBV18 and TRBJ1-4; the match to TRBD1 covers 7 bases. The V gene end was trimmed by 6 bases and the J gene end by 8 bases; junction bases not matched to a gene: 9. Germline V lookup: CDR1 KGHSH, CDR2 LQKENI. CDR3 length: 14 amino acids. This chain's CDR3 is CASSARGRLEKLFF. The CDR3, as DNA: TGTGCCAGCTCCGCGAGGGGGCGTCTCGAAAAACTGTTTTTT. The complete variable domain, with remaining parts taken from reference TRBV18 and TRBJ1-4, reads NAGVMQNPRHLVRRRGQEARLRCSPMKGHSHVYWYRQLPEEGLKFMVYLQKENIIDESGMPKERFSAEFPKEGPSILRIQQVVRGDSAAYFCASSARGRLEKLFFGSGTQLSVL.

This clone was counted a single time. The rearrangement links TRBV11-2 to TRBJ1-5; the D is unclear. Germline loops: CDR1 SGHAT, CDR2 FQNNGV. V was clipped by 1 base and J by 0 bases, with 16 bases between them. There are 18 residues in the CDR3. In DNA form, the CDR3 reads TGTGCCAGCAGCTTAGGGGCGGCGGGATGGGGTAGCAATCAGCCCCAGCATTTT. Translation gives CASSLGAAGWGSNQPQHF.

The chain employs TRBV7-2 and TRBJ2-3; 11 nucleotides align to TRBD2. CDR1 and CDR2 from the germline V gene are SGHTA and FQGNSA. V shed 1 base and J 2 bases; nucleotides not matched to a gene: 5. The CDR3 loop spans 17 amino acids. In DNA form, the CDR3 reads TGTGCCAGCAGCTTAGTGGGACTAGCGGCATACACAGATACGCAGTATTTT. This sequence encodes CASSLVGLAAYTDTQYF.

CDR3 region: CASSQDPGGPYEQFF. Written as DNA, the CDR3 is TGCGCCAGCAGCCAAGATCCGGGGGGGCCTTATGAGCAGTTCTTC. The chain combines TRBV4-1 with TRBJ2-1, with 8 bases lining up with TRBD2. This CDR3 comprises 15 residues. CDR1 is MGHRA and CDR2 is YSYEKL in the germline V gene. With V trimmed by 0 bases and J by 8 bases, 6 bases remained unmatched.